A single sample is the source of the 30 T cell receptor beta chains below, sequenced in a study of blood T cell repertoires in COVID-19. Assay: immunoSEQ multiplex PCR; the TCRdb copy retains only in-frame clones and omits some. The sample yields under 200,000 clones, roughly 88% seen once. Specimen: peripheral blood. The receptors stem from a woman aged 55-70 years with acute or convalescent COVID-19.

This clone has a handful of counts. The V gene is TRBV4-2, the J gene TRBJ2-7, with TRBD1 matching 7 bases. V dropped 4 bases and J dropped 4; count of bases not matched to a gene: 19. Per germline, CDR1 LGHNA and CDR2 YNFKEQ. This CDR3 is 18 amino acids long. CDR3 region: CASSPFPPRGTVLYEQYF. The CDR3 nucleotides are TGTGCCAGCAGCCCCTTCCCCCCTAGAGGGACAGTGTTGTACGAGCAGTACTTC.

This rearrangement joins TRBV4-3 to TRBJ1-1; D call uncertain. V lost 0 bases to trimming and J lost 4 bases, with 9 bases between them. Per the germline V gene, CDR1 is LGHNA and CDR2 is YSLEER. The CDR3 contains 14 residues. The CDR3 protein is CASSQDLGSTEAFF. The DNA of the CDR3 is TGCGCCAGCAGCCAAGATCTCGGGAGCACTGAAGCTTTCTTT.

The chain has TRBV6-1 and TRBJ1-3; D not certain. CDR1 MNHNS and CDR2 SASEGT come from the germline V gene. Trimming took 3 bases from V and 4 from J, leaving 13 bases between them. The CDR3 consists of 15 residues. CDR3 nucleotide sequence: TGTGCCAGCAGTGACGTACAGACCTTAGGAAACACCATATATTTT. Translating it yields CASSDVQTLGNTIYF.

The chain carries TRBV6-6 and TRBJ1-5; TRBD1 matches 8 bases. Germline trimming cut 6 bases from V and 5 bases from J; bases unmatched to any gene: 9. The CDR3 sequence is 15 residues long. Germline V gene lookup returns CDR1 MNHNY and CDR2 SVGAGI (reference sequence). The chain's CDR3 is CASSRTGSGDQPQHF. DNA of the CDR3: TGTGCCAGCAGCCGGACAGGGTCGGGGGATCAGCCCCAGCATTTT.

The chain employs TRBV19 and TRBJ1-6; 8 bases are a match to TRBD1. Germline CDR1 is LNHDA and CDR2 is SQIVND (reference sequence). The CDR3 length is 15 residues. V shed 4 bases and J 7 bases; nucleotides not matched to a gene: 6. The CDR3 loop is CASSNLGTGNSPLHF. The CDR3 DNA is TGTGCCAGTAGTAACCTCGGGACAGGAAATTCACCCCTCCACTTT.

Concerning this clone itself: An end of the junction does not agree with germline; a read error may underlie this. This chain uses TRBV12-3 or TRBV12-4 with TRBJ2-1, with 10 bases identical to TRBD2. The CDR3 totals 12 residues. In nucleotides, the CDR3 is TGTGCCAGCAGTTTACTAGCGGGGGATACCATCTTC. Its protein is CASSLLAGDTIF.

The CDR3 DNA reads as TGTGCCAGTAGTATAGATCTGGAGGGGAAGCAGTACTTC. It codes for CASSIDLEGKQYF. The rearrangement joins TRBV19 to TRBJ2-7; D is perhaps TRBD2 (6 bases). Germline V gene sequence: CDR1 LNHDA, CDR2 SQIVND (reference sequence). CDR3 size: 13 residues. V lost 0 bases to trimming and J lost 8 bases, with 11 bases between them.

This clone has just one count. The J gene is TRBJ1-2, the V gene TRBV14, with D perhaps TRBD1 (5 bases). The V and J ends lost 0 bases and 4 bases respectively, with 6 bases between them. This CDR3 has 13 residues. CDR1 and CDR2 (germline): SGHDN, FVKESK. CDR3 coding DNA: TGTGCCAGCAGCCAAGATAGGGGCTATGGCTACACCTTC. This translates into CASSQDRGYGYTF.

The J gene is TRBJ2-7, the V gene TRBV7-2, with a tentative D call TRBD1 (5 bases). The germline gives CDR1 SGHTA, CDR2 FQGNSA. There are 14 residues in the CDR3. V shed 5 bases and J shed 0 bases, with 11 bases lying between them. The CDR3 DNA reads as TGTGCCAGCAGCGATCGACAGAGCTCCTACGAGCAGTACTTC. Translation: CASSDRQSSYEQYF.

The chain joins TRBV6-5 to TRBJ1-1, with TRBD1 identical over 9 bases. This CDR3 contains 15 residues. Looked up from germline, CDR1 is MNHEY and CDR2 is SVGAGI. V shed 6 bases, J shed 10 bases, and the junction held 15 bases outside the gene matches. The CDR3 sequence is CASSQAYRGRGIAFF. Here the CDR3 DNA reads TGTGCCAGCAGCCAAGCCTACAGGGGGCGTGGGATAGCTTTCTTT.

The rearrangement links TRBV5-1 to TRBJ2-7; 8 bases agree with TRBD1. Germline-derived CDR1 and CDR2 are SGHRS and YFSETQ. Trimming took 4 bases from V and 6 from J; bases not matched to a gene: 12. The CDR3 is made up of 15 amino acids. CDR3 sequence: CASSLMWQGAIEQYF. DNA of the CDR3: TGCGCCAGCAGCCTAATGTGGCAGGGGGCAATCGAGCAGTACTTC.

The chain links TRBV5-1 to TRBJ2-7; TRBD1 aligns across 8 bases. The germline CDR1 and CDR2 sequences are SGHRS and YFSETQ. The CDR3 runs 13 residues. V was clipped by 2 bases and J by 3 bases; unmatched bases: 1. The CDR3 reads CASSFDRGYEQYF. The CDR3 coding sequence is TGCGCCAGCAGCTTCGACAGGGGCTACGAGCAGTACTTC.

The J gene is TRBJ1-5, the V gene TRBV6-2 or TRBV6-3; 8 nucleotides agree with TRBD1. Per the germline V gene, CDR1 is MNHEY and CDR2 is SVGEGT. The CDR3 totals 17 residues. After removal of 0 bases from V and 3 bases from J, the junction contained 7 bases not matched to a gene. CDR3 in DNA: TGTGCCAGCAGTTACTCAATCGACAGGGGTCCCAATCAGCCCCAGCATTTT. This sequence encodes CASSYSIDRGPNQPQHF.

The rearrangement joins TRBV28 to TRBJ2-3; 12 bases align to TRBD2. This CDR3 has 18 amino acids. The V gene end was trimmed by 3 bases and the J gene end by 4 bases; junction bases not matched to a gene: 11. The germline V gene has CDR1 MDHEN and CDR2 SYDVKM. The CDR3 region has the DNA TGTGCCAGCAGTTTGGGGGCACTAGCGGGGGGCGGGGCAGATACGCAGTATTTT. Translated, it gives CASSLGALAGGGADTQYF.

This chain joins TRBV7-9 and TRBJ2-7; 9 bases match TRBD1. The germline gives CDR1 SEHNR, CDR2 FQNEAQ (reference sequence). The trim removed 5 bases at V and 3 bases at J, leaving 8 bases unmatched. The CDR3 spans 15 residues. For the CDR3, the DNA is TGTGCCAGCAGCAGTCGACAGGGGGGCCACTACGAGCAGTACTTC. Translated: CASSSRQGGHYEQYF. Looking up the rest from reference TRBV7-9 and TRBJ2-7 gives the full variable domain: DTGVSQNPRHKITKRGQNVTFRCDPISEHNRLYWYRQTLGQGPEFLTYFQNEAQLEKSRLLSDRFSAERPKGSFSTLEIQRTEQGDSAMYLCASSSRQGGHYEQYFGPGTRLTVT.

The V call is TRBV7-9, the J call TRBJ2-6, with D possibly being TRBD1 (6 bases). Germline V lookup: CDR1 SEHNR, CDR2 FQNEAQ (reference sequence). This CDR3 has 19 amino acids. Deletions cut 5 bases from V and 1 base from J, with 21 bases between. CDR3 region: CASSPSPPGALSGANVLTF. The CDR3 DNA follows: TGTGCCAGCAGCCCTAGCCCTCCAGGGGCCCTGTCTGGGGCCAACGTCCTGACTTTC.

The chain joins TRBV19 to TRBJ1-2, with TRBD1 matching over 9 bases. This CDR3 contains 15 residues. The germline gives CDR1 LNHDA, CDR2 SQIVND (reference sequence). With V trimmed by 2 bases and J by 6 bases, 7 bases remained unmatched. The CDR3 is CASSINPTGGHGYTF. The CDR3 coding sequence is TGTGCCAGTAGTATAAATCCGACAGGGGGTCATGGCTACACCTTC.

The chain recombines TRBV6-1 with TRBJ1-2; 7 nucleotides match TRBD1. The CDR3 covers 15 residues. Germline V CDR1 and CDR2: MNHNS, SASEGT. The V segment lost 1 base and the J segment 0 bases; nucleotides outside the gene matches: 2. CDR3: CASSEGQGANYGYTF. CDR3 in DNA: TGTGCCAGCAGTGAAGGGCAGGGGGCTAACTATGGCTACACCTTC.

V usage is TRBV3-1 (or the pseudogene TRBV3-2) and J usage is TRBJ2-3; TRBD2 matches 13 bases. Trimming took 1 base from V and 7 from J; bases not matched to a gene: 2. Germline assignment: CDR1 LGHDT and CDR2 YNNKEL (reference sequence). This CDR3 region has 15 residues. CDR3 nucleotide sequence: TGTGCCAGCAGCCAAGGGACTAGCGGGGGCAATACGCAGTATTTT. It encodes CASSQGTSGGNTQYF.

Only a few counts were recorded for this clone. CDR3 loop: CASSQVGQPNTEAFF. DNA of the CDR3: TGTGCCAGCAGCCAGGTAGGACAACCGAACACTGAAGCTTTCTTT. The chain uses TRBV3-1 (or the pseudogene TRBV3-2) and TRBJ1-1; maybe TRBD1 (5 bases). Germline V lookup: CDR1 LGHDT, CDR2 YNNKEL (reference sequence). The CDR3 has 15 residues. V lost 3 bases, J lost 1 base, and 12 bases lay in between.

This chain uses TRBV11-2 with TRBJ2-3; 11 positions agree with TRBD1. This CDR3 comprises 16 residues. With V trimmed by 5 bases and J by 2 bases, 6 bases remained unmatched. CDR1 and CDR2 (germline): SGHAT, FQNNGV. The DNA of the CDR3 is TGTGCCAGCAGCCCCCGGACAGGGGGCTACACAGATACGCAGTATTTT. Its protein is CASSPRTGGYTDTQYF.

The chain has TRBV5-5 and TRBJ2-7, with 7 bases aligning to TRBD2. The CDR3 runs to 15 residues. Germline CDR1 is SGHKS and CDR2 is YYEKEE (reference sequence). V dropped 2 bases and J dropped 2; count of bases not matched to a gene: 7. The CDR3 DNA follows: TGTGCCAGCAGCTTCGGGGGGACCTTTGCCTACGAGCAGTACTTC. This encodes CASSFGGTFAYEQYF.

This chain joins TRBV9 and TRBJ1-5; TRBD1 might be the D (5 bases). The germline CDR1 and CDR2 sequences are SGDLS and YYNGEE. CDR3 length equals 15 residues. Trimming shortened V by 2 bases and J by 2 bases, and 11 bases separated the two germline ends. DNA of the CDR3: TGTGCCAGCAGCGTCCAGGGATTTGGCAATCAGCCCCAGCATTTT. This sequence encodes CASSVQGFGNQPQHF.

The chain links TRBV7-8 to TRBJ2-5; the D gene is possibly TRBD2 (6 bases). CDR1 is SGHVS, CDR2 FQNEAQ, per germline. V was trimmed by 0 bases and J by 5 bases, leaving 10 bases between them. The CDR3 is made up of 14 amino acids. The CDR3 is CASSLALGGETQYF. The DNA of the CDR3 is TGTGCCAGCAGCTTAGCGCTGGGGGGTGAGACCCAGTACTTC.

The CDR3 sequence is CASSLAEGGYQPQHF. In DNA, the CDR3 is TGTGCCAGCAGCTTAGCGGAGGGGGGGTATCAGCCCCAGCATTTT. The V and J genes are TRBV7-8 and TRBJ1-5, with a weak D call TRBD1 (6 bases). The V gene's germline CDR1 is SGHVS and CDR2 FQNEAQ. This CDR3 region has 15 residues. Deletions cut 0 bases from V and 5 bases from J, with 11 bases between.

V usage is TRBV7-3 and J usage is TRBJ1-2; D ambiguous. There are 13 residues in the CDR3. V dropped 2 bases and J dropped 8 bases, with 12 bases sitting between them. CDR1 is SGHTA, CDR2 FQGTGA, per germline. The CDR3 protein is CASSLPGFLGYTF. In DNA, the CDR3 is TGTGCCAGCAGCTTACCGGGGTTCCTCGGCTACACCTTC.

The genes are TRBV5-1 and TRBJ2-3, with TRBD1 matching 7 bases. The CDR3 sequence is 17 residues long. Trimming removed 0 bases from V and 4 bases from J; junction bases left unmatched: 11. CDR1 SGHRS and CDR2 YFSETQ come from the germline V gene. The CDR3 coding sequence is TGCGCCAGCAGCTTGGGAGGGCAGGGGGTGAGTTCAGATACGCAGTATTTT. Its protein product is CASSLGGQGVSSDTQYF.

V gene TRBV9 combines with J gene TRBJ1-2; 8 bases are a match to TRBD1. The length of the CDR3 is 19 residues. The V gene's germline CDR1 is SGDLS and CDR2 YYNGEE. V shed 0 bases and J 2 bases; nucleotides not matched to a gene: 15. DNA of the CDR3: TGTGCCAGCAGCGTAGAGGCAGGGGGCGCGCCGCAGACAAACTATGGCTACACCTTC. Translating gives CASSVEAGGAPQTNYGYTF.

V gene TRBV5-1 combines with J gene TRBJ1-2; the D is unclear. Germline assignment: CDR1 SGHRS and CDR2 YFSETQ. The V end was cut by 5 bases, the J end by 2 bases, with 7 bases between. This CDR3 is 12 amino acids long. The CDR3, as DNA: TGCGCCAGCAGTCGAGTAAACTATGGCTACACCTTC. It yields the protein CASSRVNYGYTF.

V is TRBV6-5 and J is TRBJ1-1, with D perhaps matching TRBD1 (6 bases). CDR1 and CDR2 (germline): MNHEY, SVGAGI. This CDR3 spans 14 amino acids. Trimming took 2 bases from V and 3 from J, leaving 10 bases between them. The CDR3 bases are TGTGCCAGCAGTTACAGGGGGTGGGACACTGAAGCTTTCTTT. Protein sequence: CASSYRGWDTEAFF.